This TCR beta chain was sequenced for a study of CD8+CD57+ T cells in acquired aplastic anemia. In the study overall: Isolated CD4+ and CD8+ cells, once sorted, yielded DNA averaging around 2.9 ug. General study findings and limits: No significant patient-versus-control difference appeared in CD8+ Simpson's diversity. Patients and controls shared 25 to 35 CD8+ CDR3 sequences, highly expressed in patients.

Individuals selected for sequencing had exhibited CD8+CD57+ cell expansion on flow cytometry. No therapy was given to patients before blood sampling. On this clonotype: Its antigen is unknown.

This CDR3 is 15 amino acids long. J lost 4 bases, V lost 5 bases, and 7 bases had no gene match. Genomic DNA, serving as template, underwent TCR beta VDJ and CDR3 profiling. TCRdb fed the reads into MiXCR, producing one record per CDR3 protein. Among 200,000 to 250,000 distinct CDR3 sequences listed, 47% were seen once. This TCR was sampled from a human donor with aplastic anemia. Sequenced input: sorted CD4+, CD8+, or CD8+CD57+ T cells (not recorded which) from PBMCs. This rearrangement joins TRBV12-3 or TRBV12-4 to TRBJ1-2; the match to TRBD1 covers 10 bases. The CDR3 spells CASSRDRGPVYGYTF. The DNA for the CDR3 is TGTGCCAGCAGTCGTGACAGGGGGCCAGTCTATGGCTACACCTTC.